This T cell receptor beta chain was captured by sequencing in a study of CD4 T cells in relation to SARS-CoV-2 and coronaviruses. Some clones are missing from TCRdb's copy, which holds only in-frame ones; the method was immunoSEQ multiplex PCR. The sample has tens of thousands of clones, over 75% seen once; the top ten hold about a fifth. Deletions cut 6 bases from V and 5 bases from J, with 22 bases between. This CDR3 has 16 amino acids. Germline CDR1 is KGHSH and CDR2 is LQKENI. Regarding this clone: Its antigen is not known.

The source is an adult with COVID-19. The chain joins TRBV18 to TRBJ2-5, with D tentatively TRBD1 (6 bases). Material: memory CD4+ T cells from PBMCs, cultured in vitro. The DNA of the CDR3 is TGTGCCAGCTCGCGATCTTCCGGGACAATTCTCGAGACCCAGTACTTC. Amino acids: CASSRSSGTILETQYF.